The 5 T cell receptor beta chains listed next were all sequenced from one sample in a study of cytomegalovirus exposure and HLA in healthy donors. This PCR relied on a set of 60 Vbeta primers and 13 Jbeta primers. Repertoires were generated with immunoSEQ multiplex PCR, while TCRdb's copy carries only in-frame clones and drops some. The sample comprises 55,000 to 80,000 clones, about four fifths of which are singletons, and 1.5% to 2% rests with the top ten. Sequenced sample: PBMCs. The receptors here all came from a man in his late teens or twenties in good health and CMV-seronegative.

The rearrangement links TRBV7-9 to TRBJ2-1; 11 positions match TRBD2. V lost 6 bases to trimming and J lost 5 bases; unmatched junction nucleotides: 3. CDR1 and CDR2 (germline): SEHNR, FQNEAQ (reference sequence). The CDR3 is made up of 14 amino acids. The CDR3: CASRTGLADNEQFF. The CDR3 DNA follows: TGTGCCAGCAGAACGGGACTAGCGGACAATGAGCAGTTCTTC. The entire variable domain, with the rest obtained from reference TRBV7-9 and TRBJ2-1, is as follows: DTGVSQNPRHKITKRGQNVTFRCDPISEHNRLYWYRQTLGQGPEFLTYFQNEAQLEKSRLLSDRFSAERPKGSFSTLEIQRTEQGDSAMYLCASRTGLADNEQFFGPGTRLTVL.

This clone occurred once. The chain uses TRBV13 and TRBJ2-5; the D gene is possibly TRBD1 (6 bases). The ends were cut back, 4 bases at V and 5 bases at J, with 11 bases in the middle. The CDR3 is 13 residues long. CDR1 and CDR2 (germline): PRHDT, FYEKMQ (reference sequence). The CDR3 DNA sequence: TGTGCCAGCAGCTCACAGGGATGGGAGACCCAGTACTTC. Protein product: CASSSQGWETQYF.

This chain's CDR3 is CASSYRGSYEQYF. The CDR3 DNA is TGTGCCAGCAGTTACAGGGGCTCCTACGAGCAGTACTTC. The V call is TRBV6-5, the J call TRBJ2-7, with D possibly being TRBD1 (5 bases). CDR1 is MNHEY, CDR2 SVGAGI, per germline. This CDR3 region has 13 residues. V lost 2 bases and J lost 0, with 5 bases in between.

The rearrangement uses TRBV2 and TRBJ2-7; D ambiguous. Germline V gene sequence: CDR1 SNHLY, CDR2 FYNNEI. The CDR3 extends over 14 amino acids. The germline V and J ends were trimmed by 6 bases and 3 bases, with 15 bases remaining between them. The CDR3 nucleotides are TGTGCCAGCAGGCCTAGTCGGTCTCACTACGAGCAGTACTTC. As protein: CASRPSRSHYEQYF.

This clone has more than one count but fewer than ten. The V gene is TRBV28, the J gene TRBJ1-2; D not resolved. The CDR3 has 15 amino acids. Trimming took off 5 bases at V and 0 bases at J, with 13 bases between the two ends. Germline V gene sequence: CDR1 MDHEN, CDR2 SYDVKM. The CDR3 DNA reads as TGTGCCAGCAGTAAAGCCGGGTTTCCTAACTATGGCTACACCTTC. Its protein is CASSKAGFPNYGYTF.